What follows describes a single TCR beta chain. Its target is not known. Amplification used 60 Vbeta primers and 13 Jbeta primers. TCRdb's copy holds only in-frame clones and misses some; the assay was immunoSEQ multiplex PCR. The sample contains some 120,000 clones, over 60% of which appear only once. The data originate from a study of cytomegalovirus exposure and HLA in healthy donors. Study as a whole: Within the Caucasian-associated ancestry cluster were roughly 81% of the approximately 400 genotyped donors. Study findings and constraints: A few chains tied to CMV proved CMV antigen-specific in vitro. Near-uniform donor sequencing depth was presumed by presence/absence analyses. Researchers reported from a later analysis that most CMV-associated TCR beta chains appeared HLA-restricted.

The CDR3 is made up of 18 amino acids. Germline V gene lookup returns CDR1 SGHNT and CDR2 YYREEE (reference sequence). J lost 0 bases, V lost 0 bases, and 4 bases had no gene match. Sequencing was done on a sample of PBMCs. This TCR derives from a female donor in good health and CMV-seronegative. This chain uses TRBV5-4 with TRBJ2-5; 14 nucleotides align to TRBD2. In nucleotides, the CDR3 is TGTGCCAGCAGCTTGGGACTAGCGGGGGGGCCCTACCAAGAGACCCAGTACTTC. It specifies CASSLGLAGGPYQETQYF.